The following is a TCR beta chain sequence with its context. Some clones are missing from TCRdb's copy, which holds only in-frame ones; the method was immunoSEQ multiplex PCR. The data hold fewer than 300,000 clones, with over 75% observed a single time. These data come from a study of control samples from healthy donors and cancer patients. The length of the CDR3 is 13 residues. CDR1 and CDR2 from the germline V gene are SGHTA and FQGTGA. V was clipped by 7 bases and J by 5 bases; unmatched bases: 5. V and J are TRBV7-3 and TRBJ2-5; 9 nucleotides match TRBD2. This clonotype was sampled from an older woman with lung cancer. Sequencing input: PBMCs. CDR3 sequence (DNA): TGTGCCAGCACCCGGCTAGCGGGGGAGACCCAGTACTTC. Protein: CASTRLAGETQYF.